This TCR beta chain came from a study of chemoradiotherapy in HPV16-positive cancers. Study-level points and caveats: Candidate HPV-specific clones and E7-related TCR motifs grew in tumor during treatment. The functional HPV-specific definition rests on just a couple of HPV16-positive patients.

As regards this clone: As yet, its antigen is unknown.

Data came from immunoSEQ multiplex PCR; TCRdb stores just in-frame clones and leaves some out. This sample has 9,500 to 13,000 clones; around 80% occur once, and the top ten carry roughly 12%. CDR3 length: 15 residues. Germline values: CDR1 SGHRS, CDR2 YFSETQ. V lost 2 bases and J lost 6, with 14 bases in between. The J gene is TRBJ1-4, the V gene TRBV5-1; D gene uncertain. The TCR sequence derives from a human donor with HPV-associated anogenital cancer. Sequenced here: tumor tissue, sampled from a patient who underwent chemoradiotherapy. In DNA, the CDR3 is TGCGCCAGCAGCTTAAGCGGGAACCCGTATGAAAAACTGTTTTTT. It is translated as CASSLSGNPYEKLFF.